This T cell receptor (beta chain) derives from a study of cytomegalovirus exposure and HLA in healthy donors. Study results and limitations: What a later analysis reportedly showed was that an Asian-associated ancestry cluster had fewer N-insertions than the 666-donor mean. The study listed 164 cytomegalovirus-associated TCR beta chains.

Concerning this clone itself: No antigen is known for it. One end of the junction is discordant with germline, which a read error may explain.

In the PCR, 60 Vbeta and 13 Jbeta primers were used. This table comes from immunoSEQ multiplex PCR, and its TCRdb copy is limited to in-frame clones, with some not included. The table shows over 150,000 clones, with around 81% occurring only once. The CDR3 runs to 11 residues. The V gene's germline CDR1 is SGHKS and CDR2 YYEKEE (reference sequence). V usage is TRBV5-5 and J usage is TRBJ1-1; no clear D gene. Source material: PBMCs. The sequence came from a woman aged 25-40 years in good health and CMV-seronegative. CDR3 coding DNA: TGTGCCAGCAGCTTTTTAGACCAAGCGGTGTGG. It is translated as CASSFLDQAVW.